Each of the 3 T cell receptor beta chains below was sequenced from the same sample in a study of monozygotic twins with inflammatory bowel disease. For each CDR3 protein, TCRdb gives one entry from its re-call of the 5' RACE reads, without DNA. The table lists roughly 330,000 distinct CDR3 sequences, with approximately 2% in the top ten. Sequencing was performed on blood. The receptors originated from a human donor with ulcerative colitis or Crohn's disease, or a healthy co-twin of an affected twin (not recorded which).

The chain has TRBV18 and TRBJ1-6; TCRdb names TRBD1, which stays unverified in the absence of DNA. The CDR3 runs 16 residues. Per the germline V gene, CDR1 is KGHSH and CDR2 is LQKENI. The CDR3 loop is CASSTAWGQGYSPLHF.

V and J are TRBV7-7 and TRBJ1-1. This CDR3 is built from 13 residues. Per the germline V gene, CDR1 is SSHAT and CDR2 is FNYEAQ (reference sequence). CDR3 region: CASSHNLDSEAFF.

The gene calls are TRBV7-2 and TRBJ1-2; the TCRdb call, TRBD1, lacks DNA for checking. This CDR3 is built from 14 residues. CDR1 is SGHTA and CDR2 is FQGNSA in the germline V gene. Here the CDR3 reads CASSPDRTAYGYTF.